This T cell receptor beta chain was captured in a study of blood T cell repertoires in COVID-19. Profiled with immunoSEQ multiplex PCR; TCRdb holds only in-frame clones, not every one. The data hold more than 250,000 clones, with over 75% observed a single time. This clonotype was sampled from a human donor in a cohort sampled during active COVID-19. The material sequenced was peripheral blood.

This CDR3 is CASSPQPGQGGTGELFF. The DNA for the CDR3 is TGTGCCAGCTCACCGCAACCGGGACAGGGGGGCACCGGGGAGCTGTTTTTT. V gene TRBV18 combines with J gene TRBJ2-2; TRBD1 agrees at 11 bases. The CDR3 runs to 17 residues. After removal of 3 bases from V and 4 bases from J, the junction contained 7 bases not matched to a gene. Germline V gene data show CDR1 as KGHSH and CDR2 as LQKENI.